This TCR beta chain was sequenced during a study of T cell changes during pregnancy in multiple sclerosis. Produced via immunoSEQ multiplex PCR; TCRdb's table is partial and in-frame only. The sample contains tens of thousands of clones, more than 90% of which appear only once. This CDR3 contains 16 residues. Germline assignment: CDR1 MNHNS and CDR2 SASEGT. V gave up 4 bases and J gave up 1 base, with 14 bases separating them. This specimen was peripheral blood, taken in the second trimester of pregnancy. The sequence derives from a female donor with multiple sclerosis, enrolled in a pregnancy study. V and J are TRBV6-1 and TRBJ1-5; D remains ambiguous. The CDR3 loop is CASSVLGGSSNQPQHF. For the CDR3, the DNA is TGTGCCAGCAGTGTACTAGGCGGGTCAAGCAATCAGCCCCAGCATTTT.